This TCR beta chain was recovered during a study of blood T cell repertoires in COVID-19. Study at large: Samples representing acute and convalescent COVID-19 were sourced from the United States, Italy and Spain. T cells, B-cell-depleted T cells, or PBMCs supplied cDNA or gDNA.

Per the original data handling: Reference gene primer amplification gave estimated nucleated cell counts. Profiling relied on immunoSEQ multiplex PCR, and the TCRdb table lists in-frame clones only, not all of them. Clone size and the V and J calls come from that table; the DNA yielded D and trimming. The repertoire has about 110,000 clones, 60% to 85% of them found once; the top ten carry 1.5% to 2%. The ends were cut back, 4 bases at V and 5 bases at J, with 15 bases in the middle. Germline assignment: CDR1 SGHRS and CDR2 YFSETQ. The length of the CDR3 is 15 residues. The clonotype originates from a woman aged 35 to 49 with acute or convalescent COVID-19. Input material: peripheral blood. V gene TRBV5-1 combines with J gene TRBJ2-2; possibly TRBD1 for D (7 bases). CDR3 nucleotides: TGCGCCAGCAGCCGCCCAGGGGGGAATACCGGGGAGCTGTTTTTT. This gives the protein CASSRPGGNTGELFF.